This T cell receptor beta chain was identified during a study of cytomegalovirus exposure and HLA in healthy donors. Regarding the study as a whole: For most TCR beta V segments, an earlier analysis put the productive rate at about 90% or about 30% of the time. When a later analysis was performed, an Asian-associated ancestry cluster reportedly had fewer N-insertions than the approximately 690-donor mean.

About this clone itself: Its specificity is unknown.

This CDR3 has 12 residues. V shed 5 bases and J shed 6 bases, with 13 bases lying between them. CDR1 and CDR2 (germline): SQVTM, ANQGSEA. PCR employed 60 Vbeta and 13 Jbeta primers. This table comes from immunoSEQ multiplex PCR, and its TCRdb copy is limited to in-frame clones, with some not included. The table includes some 150,000 clones, about four fifths detected once. The sequencing sample was made of PBMCs. This receptor was identified in a man between 35 and 55 years old in good health and CMV-seropositive. The chain couples TRBV29-1 to TRBJ1-1; tentative D call: TRBD1 (6 bases). The CDR3 DNA sequence: TGCAGCGTTCAAAGGGCAGGGGCTGAAGCTTTCTTT. Translated, it gives CSVQRAGAEAFF.